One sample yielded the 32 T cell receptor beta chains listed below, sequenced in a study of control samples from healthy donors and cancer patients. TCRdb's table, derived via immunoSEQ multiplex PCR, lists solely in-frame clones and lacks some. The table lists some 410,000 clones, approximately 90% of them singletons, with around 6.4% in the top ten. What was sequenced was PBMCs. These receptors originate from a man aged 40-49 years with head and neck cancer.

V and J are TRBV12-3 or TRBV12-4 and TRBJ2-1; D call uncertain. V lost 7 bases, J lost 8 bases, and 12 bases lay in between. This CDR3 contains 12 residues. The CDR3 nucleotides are TGTGCCAGCAACCCCCAGAGGCATGAGCAGTTCTTC. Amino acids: CASNPQRHEQFF.

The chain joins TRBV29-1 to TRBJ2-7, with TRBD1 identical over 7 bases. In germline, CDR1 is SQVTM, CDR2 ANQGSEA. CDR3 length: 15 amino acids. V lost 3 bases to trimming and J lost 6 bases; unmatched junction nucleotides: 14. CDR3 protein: CSVEGDSYRSVEQYF. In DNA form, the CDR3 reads TGCAGCGTTGAGGGGGACAGCTATCGATCGGTCGAGCAGTACTTC.

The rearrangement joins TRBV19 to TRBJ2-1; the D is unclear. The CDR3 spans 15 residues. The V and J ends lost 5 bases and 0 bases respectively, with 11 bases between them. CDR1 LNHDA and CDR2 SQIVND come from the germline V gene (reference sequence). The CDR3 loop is CASSLDGSSYNEQFF. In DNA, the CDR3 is TGTGCCAGTAGTCTCGACGGAAGCTCCTACAATGAGCAGTTCTTC.

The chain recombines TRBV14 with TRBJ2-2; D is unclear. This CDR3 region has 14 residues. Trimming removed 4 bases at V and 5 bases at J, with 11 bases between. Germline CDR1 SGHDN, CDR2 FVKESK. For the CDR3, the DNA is TGTGCCAGCAGCCGCTATCAGTTTACCGGGGAGCTGTTTTTT. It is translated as CASSRYQFTGELFF.

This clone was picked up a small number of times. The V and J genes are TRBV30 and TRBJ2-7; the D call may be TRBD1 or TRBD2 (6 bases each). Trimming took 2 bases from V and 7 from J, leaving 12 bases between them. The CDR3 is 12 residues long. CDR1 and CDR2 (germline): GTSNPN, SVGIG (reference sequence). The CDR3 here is CAWSTGAGEQYF. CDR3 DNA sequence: TGTGCCTGGAGTACGGGGGCGGGGGAGCAGTACTTC.

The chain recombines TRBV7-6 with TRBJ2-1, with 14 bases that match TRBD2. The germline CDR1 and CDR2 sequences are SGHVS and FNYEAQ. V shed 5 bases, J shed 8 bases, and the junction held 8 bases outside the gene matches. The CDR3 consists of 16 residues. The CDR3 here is CASSPTGLAGGYEQFF. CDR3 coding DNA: TGTGCCAGCAGCCCCACCGGACTAGCGGGAGGTTATGAGCAGTTCTTC.

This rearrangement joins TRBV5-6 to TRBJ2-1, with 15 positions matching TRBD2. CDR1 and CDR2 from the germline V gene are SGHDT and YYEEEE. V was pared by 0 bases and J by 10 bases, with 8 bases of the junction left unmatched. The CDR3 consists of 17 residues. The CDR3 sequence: CASSLGQGLAGGPEQFF. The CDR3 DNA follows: TGTGCCAGCAGCTTGGGTCAAGGACTAGCGGGAGGGCCGGAGCAGTTCTTC.

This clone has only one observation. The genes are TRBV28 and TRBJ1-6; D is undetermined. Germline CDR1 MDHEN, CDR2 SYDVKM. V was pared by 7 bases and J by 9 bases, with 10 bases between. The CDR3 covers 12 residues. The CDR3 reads CASTHLPSPLHF. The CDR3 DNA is TGTGCCAGCACCCACTTGCCTTCACCCCTCCACTTT.

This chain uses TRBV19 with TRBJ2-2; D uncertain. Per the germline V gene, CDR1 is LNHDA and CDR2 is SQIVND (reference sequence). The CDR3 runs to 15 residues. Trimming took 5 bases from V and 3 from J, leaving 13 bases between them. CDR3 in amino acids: CASSAPGKDTGELFF. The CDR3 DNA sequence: TGTGCCAGTAGTGCCCCCGGTAAGGACACCGGGGAGCTGTTTTTT.

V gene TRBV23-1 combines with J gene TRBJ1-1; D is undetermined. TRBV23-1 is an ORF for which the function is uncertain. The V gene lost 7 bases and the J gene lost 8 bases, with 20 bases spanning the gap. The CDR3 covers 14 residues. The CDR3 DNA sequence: TGCGCCAGCATTCCCCTCGAGAGGGCTGAAGAAGCTTTCTTT. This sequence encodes CASIPLERAEEAFF.

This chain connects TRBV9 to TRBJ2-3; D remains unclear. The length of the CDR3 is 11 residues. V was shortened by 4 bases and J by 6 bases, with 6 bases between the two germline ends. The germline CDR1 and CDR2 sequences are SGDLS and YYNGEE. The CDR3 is CASSSADTQYF. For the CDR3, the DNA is TGTGCCAGCAGCTCTGCGGATACGCAGTATTTT.

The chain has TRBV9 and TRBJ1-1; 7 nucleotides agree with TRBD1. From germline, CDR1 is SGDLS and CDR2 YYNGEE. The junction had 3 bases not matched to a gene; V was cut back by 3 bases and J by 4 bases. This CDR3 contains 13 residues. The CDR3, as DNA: TGTGCCAGCAGCGCAGGGGGTAGCACTGAAGCTTTCTTT. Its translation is CASSAGGSTEAFF.

CDR3 loop: CASSYGGSGSYTQYF. The CDR3 region has the DNA TGTGCCAGCAGTTACGGCGGGAGTGGAAGTTATACGCAGTATTTT. The rearrangement joins TRBV6-6 to TRBJ2-3; 7 bases agree with TRBD2. CDR3 length equals 15 residues. The germline V gene has CDR1 MNHNY and CDR2 SVGAGI (reference sequence). V gave up 2 bases and J gave up 7 bases; unmatched junction bases: 9.

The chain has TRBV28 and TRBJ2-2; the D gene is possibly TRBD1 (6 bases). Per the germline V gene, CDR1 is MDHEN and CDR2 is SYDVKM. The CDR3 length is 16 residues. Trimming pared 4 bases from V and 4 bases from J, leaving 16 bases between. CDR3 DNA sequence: TGTGCCAGCAGTTCCCTGCCGGGACACCTCACCGGGGAGCTGTTTTTT. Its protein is CASSSLPGHLTGELFF.

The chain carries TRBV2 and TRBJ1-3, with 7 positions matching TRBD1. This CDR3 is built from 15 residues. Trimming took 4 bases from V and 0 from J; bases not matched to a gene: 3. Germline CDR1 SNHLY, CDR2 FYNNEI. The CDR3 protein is CASSADRFSGNTIYF. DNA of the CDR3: TGTGCCAGCAGTGCGGACAGGTTCTCTGGAAACACCATATATTTT.

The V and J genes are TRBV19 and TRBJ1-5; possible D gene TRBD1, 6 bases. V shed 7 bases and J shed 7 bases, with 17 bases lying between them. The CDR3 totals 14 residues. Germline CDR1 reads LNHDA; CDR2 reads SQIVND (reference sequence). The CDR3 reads CASTHREKGQPQHF. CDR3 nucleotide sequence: TGTGCCAGTACCCACAGGGAAAAGGGGCAGCCCCAGCATTTT.

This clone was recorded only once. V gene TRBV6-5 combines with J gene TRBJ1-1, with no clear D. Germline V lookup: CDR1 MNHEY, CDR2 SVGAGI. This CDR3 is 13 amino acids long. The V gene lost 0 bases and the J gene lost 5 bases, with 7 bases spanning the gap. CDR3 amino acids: CASSYSTGTEAFF. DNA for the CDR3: TGTGCCAGCAGTTACTCGACCGGTACTGAAGCTTTCTTT.

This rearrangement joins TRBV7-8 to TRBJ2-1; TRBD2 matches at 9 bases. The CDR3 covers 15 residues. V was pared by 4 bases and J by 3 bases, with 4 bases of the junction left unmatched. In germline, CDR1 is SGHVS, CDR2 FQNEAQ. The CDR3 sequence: CASSSSGIDYNEQFF. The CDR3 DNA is TGTGCCAGCAGCTCTAGCGGGATTGACTACAATGAGCAGTTCTTC.

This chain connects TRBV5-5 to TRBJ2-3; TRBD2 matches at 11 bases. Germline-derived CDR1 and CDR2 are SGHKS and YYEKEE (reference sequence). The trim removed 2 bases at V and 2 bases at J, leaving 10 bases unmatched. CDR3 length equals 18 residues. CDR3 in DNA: TGTGCCAGCAGCTTAACTTTGATAGCGGGGGGGATCACAGATACGCAGTATTTT. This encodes CASSLTLIAGGITDTQYF.

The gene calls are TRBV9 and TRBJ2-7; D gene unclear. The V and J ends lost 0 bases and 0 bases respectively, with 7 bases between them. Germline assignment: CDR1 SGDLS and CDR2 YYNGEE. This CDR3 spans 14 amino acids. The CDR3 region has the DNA TGTGCCAGCAGCGTAGACGGAAGCTCCTACGAGCAGTACTTC. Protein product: CASSVDGSSYEQYF.

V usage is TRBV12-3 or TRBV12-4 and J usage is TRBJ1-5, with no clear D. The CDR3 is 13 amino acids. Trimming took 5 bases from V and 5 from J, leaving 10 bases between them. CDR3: CASSLRADQPQHF. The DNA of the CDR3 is TGTGCCAGCAGTCTTCGGGCTGATCAGCCCCAGCATTTT.

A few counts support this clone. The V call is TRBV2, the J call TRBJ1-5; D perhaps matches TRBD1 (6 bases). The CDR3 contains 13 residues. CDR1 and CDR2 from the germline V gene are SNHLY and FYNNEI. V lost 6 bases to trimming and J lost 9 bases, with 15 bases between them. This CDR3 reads CASRGGGPGPQHF. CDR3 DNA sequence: TGTGCCAGCAGAGGGGGGGGACCGGGGCCCCAGCATTTT.

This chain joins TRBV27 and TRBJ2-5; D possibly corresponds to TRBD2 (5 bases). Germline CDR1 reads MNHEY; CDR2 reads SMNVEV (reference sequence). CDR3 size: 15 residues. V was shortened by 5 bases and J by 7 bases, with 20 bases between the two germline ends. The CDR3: CASSQQMDWEGTQYF. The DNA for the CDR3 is TGTGCCAGCAGTCAACAAATGGACTGGGAAGGGACCCAGTACTTC.

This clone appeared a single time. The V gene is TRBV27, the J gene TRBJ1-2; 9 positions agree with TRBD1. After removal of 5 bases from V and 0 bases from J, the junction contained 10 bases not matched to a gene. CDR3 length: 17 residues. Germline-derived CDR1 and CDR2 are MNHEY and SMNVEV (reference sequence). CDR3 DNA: TGTGCCAGCAGTCCGCTTAAGGGACAGGGACCTAACTATGGCTACACCTTC. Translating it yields CASSPLKGQGPNYGYTF.

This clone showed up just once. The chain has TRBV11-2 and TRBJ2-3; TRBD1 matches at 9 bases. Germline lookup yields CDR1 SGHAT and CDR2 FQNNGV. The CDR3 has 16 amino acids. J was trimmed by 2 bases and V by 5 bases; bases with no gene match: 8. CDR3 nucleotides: TGTGCCAGCAGCGGACAGGGGTTTGATTCCACAGATACGCAGTATTTT. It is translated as CASSGQGFDSTDTQYF.

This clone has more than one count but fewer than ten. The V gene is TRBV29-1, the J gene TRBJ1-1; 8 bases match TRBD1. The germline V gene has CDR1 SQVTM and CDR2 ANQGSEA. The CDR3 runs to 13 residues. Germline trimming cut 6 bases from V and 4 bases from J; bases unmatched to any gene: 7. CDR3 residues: CSVRTGSATEAFF. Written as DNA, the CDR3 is TGCAGCGTCAGGACAGGGTCGGCCACTGAAGCTTTCTTT. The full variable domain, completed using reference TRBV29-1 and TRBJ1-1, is SAVISQKPSRDICQRGTSLTIQCQVDSQVTMMFWYRQQPGQSLTLIATANQGSEATYESGFVIDKFPISRPNLTFSTLTVSNMSPEDSSIYLCSVRTGSATEAFFGQGTRLTVV.

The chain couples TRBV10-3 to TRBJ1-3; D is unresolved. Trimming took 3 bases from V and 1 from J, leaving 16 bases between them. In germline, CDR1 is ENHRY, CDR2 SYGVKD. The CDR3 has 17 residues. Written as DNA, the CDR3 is TGTGCCATCAGTGACGGAGGGCGGGGATTTTCTGGAAACACCATATATTTT. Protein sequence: CAISDGGRGFSGNTIYF.

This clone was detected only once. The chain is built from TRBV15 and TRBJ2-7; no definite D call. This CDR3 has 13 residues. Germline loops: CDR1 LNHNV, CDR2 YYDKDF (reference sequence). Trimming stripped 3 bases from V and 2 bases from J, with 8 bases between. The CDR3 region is CATSSLQTYEQYF. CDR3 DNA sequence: TGTGCCACCAGCAGCCTCCAGACCTACGAGCAGTACTTC.

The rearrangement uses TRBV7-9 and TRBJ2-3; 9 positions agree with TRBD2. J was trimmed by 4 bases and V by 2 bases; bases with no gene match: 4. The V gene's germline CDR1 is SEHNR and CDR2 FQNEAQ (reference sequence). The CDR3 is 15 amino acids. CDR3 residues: CASSLTSGLADTQYF. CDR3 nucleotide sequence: TGTGCCAGCAGCTTAACTAGCGGGTTAGCAGATACGCAGTATTTT.

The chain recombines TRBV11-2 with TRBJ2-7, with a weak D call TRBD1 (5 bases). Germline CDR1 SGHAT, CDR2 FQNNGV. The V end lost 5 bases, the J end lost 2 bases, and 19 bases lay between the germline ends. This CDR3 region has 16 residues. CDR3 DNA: TGTGCCAGCAGCCGCGAGGCAGGGTCAAGGCCCTACGAGCAGTACTTC. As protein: CASSREAGSRPYEQYF.

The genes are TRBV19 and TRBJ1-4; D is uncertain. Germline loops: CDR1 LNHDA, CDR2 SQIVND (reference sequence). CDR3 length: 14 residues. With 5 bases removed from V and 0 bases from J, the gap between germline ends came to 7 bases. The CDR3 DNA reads TGTGCCAGTAGTGAGCGAGCAACTAATGAAAAACTGTTTTTT. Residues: CASSERATNEKLFF.

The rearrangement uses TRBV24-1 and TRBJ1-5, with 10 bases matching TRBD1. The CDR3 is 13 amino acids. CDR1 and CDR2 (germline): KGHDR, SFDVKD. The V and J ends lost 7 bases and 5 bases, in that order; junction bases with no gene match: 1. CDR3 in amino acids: CATSGTGDQPQHF. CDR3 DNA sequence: TGTGCCACCAGCGGGACAGGGGATCAGCCCCAGCATTTT.